The T cell receptor beta chain described here comes from a study of blood T cell repertoires in COVID-19 (dated by TCRdb to 2020 to 2021). About the investigation overall: Samples covering the acute and convalescent phases of COVID-19 were provided by collaborators in the United States, Italy and Spain. The repertoires were released in a freely available public database intended as a resource for research on the immune response to SARS-CoV-2. Where available, HLA class I and class II types were obtained from metadata supplied by the sample provider rather than from assay-based typing. The material from the prospective study consisted of cDNA or gDNA derived from T cells, B-cell-depleted T cells, or PBMCs. Samples came from the ongoing ImmuneRACE study (first 160 participants) plus 1,254 subjects from 6 global collaborators. The sample metadata nearly always contained a de-identified subject ID, COVID-19 status, age in years and sex. Deeply sampled blood TCRbeta repertoires from subjects exposed to, actively infected with, or recovered from COVID-19 were included in the dataset. Results and caveats for the whole study, not just this receptor: The amount of clinical and demographic metadata varied by source and participant and was provided uncurated.

Trimming takes 0 bases from V and 5 bases from J, and the germline ends sit 11 bases apart. As encoded in the germline V gene, CDR1 is KGHSH while CDR2 is LQKENI. CDR3 length: 15 amino acids, cysteine to phenylalanine. CDR3 DNA only is kept here, 45 bases in frame from base 1. Whole blood was collected in K2EDTA tubes by collaborating institutions according to the institutions' own protocols. Collaborator samples were shipped for TCRbeta analysis as frozen whole blood, isolated PBMCs, or DNA extracted from either sample type. TCRbeta CDR3 regions were amplified from genomic DNA using the immunoSEQ Assay, a bias-controlled multiplex PCR. The original methods were these. Nucleated cell counts per sample were estimated from amplification of reference gene primers within the assay. Sequence reads were collapsed and filtered to measure the absolute abundance of every unique TCRbeta CDR3 rearrangement. For each sample, productive Simpson clonality was calculated by taking the square root of Simpson's diversity index across productive rearrangements. TCRdb retrieved this table from immuneACCESS and kept in-frame rearrangements only. Not all clones are present; in checked studies, unresolved V genes account for under half, and no reason is known for the remainder. The D gene and trimming were derived from the DNA, and the V and J assignments and clone size from that table. Counted in this sample were 200,000 to 250,000 clones; roughly 80% of them appeared once. The top ten hold approximately 2.5% of the sample.

On this clone itself: Its antigen is not yet known. Per-base qualities were not stored, and no clone one base away is much larger.

What was sequenced was peripheral blood. This clonotype originated in a woman aged 55-69 years with acute or convalescent COVID-19. The chain links TRBV18 with TRBJ2-1, with the D gene not clear enough to name. DNA sequence: TGTGCCAGCTCACCACCAAATCGAGACAACAATGAGCAGTTCTTC. It is translated as CASSPPNRDNNEQFF.